The 26 T cell receptor beta chains below all came from one sample that was sequenced in a study of cytomegalovirus exposure and HLA in healthy donors. The PCR ran on 60 Vbeta and 13 Jbeta primers. The method was immunoSEQ multiplex PCR; TCRdb's version includes in-frame clones alone and lacks a portion of them. The repertoire consists of fewer than 200,000 clones, with 70% to 80% occurring once and the leading ten covering 0.65% to 0.85%. The specimen was PBMCs. These TCRs come from a female donor in good health and CMV-seronegative.

The V and J genes are TRBV13 and TRBJ2-7; 10 bases line up with TRBD2. The CDR3 runs to 15 residues. Trimming removed 5 bases from V and 4 bases from J; junction bases left unmatched: 8. Germline CDR1 is PRHDT and CDR2 is FYEKMQ (reference sequence). In DNA form, the CDR3 reads TGTGCCAGCAGCCGACCTACTAGCGGGAAGTACGAGCAGTACTTC. Translation gives CASSRPTSGKYEQYF.

This clone was observed a few times. The chain is built from TRBV7-9 and TRBJ2-3, with unresolved D. Germline CDR1 SEHNR, CDR2 FQNEAQ (reference sequence). V lost 7 bases to trimming and J lost 2 bases, with 13 bases between them. The CDR3 is made up of 14 amino acids. This chain's CDR3 is CASTLRQPTDTQYF. CDR3 sequence (DNA): TGTGCCAGCACCTTGCGACAACCCACAGATACGCAGTATTTT.

V is TRBV14 and J is TRBJ2-3, with 8 bases fitting TRBD2. CDR3 length: 14 residues. V shed 1 base and J 7 bases; nucleotides not matched to a gene: 4. Germline V lookup: CDR1 SGHDN, CDR2 FVKESK. The CDR3 DNA reads as TGTGCCAGCAGCCAAGTCGGGGGGGCAAATACGCAGTATTTT. It specifies CASSQVGGANTQYF. The complete variable domain, with remaining parts taken from reference TRBV14 and TRBJ2-3, reads EAGVTQFPSHSVIEKGQTVTLRCDPISGHDNLYWYRRVMGKEIKFLLHFVKESKQDESGMPNNRFLAERTGGTYSTLKVQPAELEDSGVYFCASSQVGGANTQYFGPGTRLTVL.

The rearrangement uses TRBV6-4 and TRBJ2-1; 9 nucleotides agree with TRBD2. The CDR3 consists of 15 residues. Germline V gene data show CDR1 as MRHNA and CDR2 as SNTAGT. J lost 5 bases, V lost 0 bases, and 2 bases had no gene match. The CDR3 is CASSDSSGSNNEQFF. The DNA for the CDR3 is TGTGCCAGCAGTGACTCTAGCGGGAGTAACAATGAGCAGTTCTTC.

This clone has a count of ten or more. The chain joins TRBV7-9 to TRBJ1-4; 7 positions match TRBD1. Trimming at V came to 5 bases and at J to 3 bases, leaving 3 bases not matched to a gene. The CDR3 is 14 residues long. The germline V gene encodes CDR1 SEHNR and CDR2 FQNEAQ (reference sequence). The CDR3 coding sequence is TGTGCCAGCAGCCCAACAGGGGCTAATGAAAAACTGTTTTTT. As protein: CASSPTGANEKLFF.

In its sample, this clone was seen a few times. The rearrangement links TRBV4-1 to TRBJ1-5; 8 bases align to TRBD1. The CDR3 spans 16 residues. The trim removed 0 bases at V and 0 bases at J, leaving 1 base unmatched. Germline assignment: CDR1 MGHRA and CDR2 YSYEKL. As DNA, the CDR3 is TGCGCCAGCAGCCAAGAGACAGGGGATAGCAATCAGCCCCAGCATTTT. Translating it yields CASSQETGDSNQPQHF.

V gene TRBV6-1 combines with J gene TRBJ2-4, with a tentative D call TRBD2 (7 bases). CDR1 and CDR2 from the germline V gene are MNHNS and SASEGT. V was clipped by 3 bases and J by 0 bases, with 12 bases between them. The CDR3 is 16 residues long. CDR3 sequence (DNA): TGTGCCAGCAGTGAGAGGGGGGGGCCAGCCAAAAACATTCAGTACTTC. This codes for CASSERGGPAKNIQYF.

The chain uses TRBV7-9 and TRBJ2-2, with D possibly being TRBD1 (5 bases). Trimming took off 6 bases at V and 6 bases at J, with 20 bases between the two ends. This CDR3 has 16 residues. CDR1 SEHNR and CDR2 FQNEAQ come from the germline V gene (reference sequence). The CDR3 region has the DNA TGTGCCAGCAGACTAACAAGTATCAGGGTCGCCGGGGAGCTGTTTTTT. It is translated as CASRLTSIRVAGELFF. Combining the CDR3 with reference TRBV7-9 and TRBJ2-2 gives the whole variable domain DTGVSQNPRHKITKRGQNVTFRCDPISEHNRLYWYRQTLGQGPEFLTYFQNEAQLEKSRLLSDRFSAERPKGSFSTLEIQRTEQGDSAMYLCASRLTSIRVAGELFFGEGSRLTVL.

The sample holds a few counts of this clone. This sequence joins TRBV25-1 and TRBJ1-1, with D uncertain. Germline V gives CDR1 MGHDK, CDR2 SYGVNS. This CDR3 spans 13 amino acids. V lost 9 bases to trimming and J lost 6 bases, with 17 bases between them. The CDR3 protein is CASAPRRVAEAFF. CDR3 DNA sequence: TGTGCCAGTGCCCCCAGGAGGGTCGCTGAAGCTTTCTTT.

The rearrangement joins TRBV18 to TRBJ2-5; a weak D match, TRBD1 (6 bases). The V end was cut by 1 base, the J end by 5 bases, with 14 bases between. Germline assignment: CDR1 KGHSH and CDR2 LQKENI. This CDR3 is 15 amino acids long. This CDR3 is CASSPLVRGGETQYF. DNA of the CDR3: TGTGCCAGCTCACCACTCGTCAGGGGTGGGGAGACCCAGTACTTC.

This chain links TRBV30 with TRBJ1-5, with TRBD1 as a possible D gene (5 bases). This CDR3 region has 13 residues. Germline loops: CDR1 GTSNPN, CDR2 SVGIG (reference sequence). V dropped 1 base and J dropped 1 base, with 5 bases sitting between them. CDR3 coding DNA: TGTGCCTGGAGTGAGGGGAGCAATCAGCCCCAGCATTTT. It codes for CAWSEGSNQPQHF.

The CDR3 is CSATVNTEAFF. CDR3 in DNA: TGCAGTGCTACGGTGAACACTGAAGCTTTCTTT. The chain employs TRBV20-1 and TRBJ1-1, with D hard to call. Germline V gene sequence: CDR1 DFQATT, CDR2 SNEGSKA (reference sequence). CDR3 length: 11 residues. V was shortened by 4 bases and J by 0 bases, with 3 bases between the two germline ends.

The rearrangement joins TRBV6-1 to TRBJ1-4; no firm D call. The CDR3 extends over 15 amino acids. CDR1 MNHNS and CDR2 SASEGT come from the germline V gene. Between the trimmed V and J ends, which lost 3 bases and 4 bases, there was a span of 12 bases. The CDR3 spells CASSEEAGFNEKLFF. Here the CDR3 DNA reads TGTGCCAGCAGTGAGGAGGCAGGCTTTAATGAAAAACTGTTTTTT.

This chain joins TRBV30 and TRBJ1-2; D is uncertain. Germline V CDR1 and CDR2: GTSNPN, SVGIG (reference sequence). This CDR3 is built from 11 residues. Between the trimmed V and J ends, which lost 2 bases and 14 bases, there was a span of 15 bases. The CDR3 nucleotides read TGTGCCTGGAGTCAAACTATGAGAGGGACCTTC. As protein: CAWSQTMRGTF. Filled out from reference TRBV30 and TRBJ1-2, the complete variable domain reads SQTIHQWPATLVQPVGSPLSLECTVEGTSNPNLYWYRQAAGRGLQLLFYSVGIGQISSEVPQNLSASRPQDRQFILSSKKLLLSDSGFYLCAWSQTMRGTFGSGTRLTVV.

This clone came up a few times. The chain employs TRBV28 and TRBJ1-1; 8 bases line up with TRBD1. The CDR3 is 14 amino acids. V lost 7 bases, J lost 8 bases, and 12 bases stayed unmatched. Germline V CDR1 and CDR2: MDHEN, SYDVKM. The CDR3 region has the DNA TGTGCCAGCACCCTCTCGGACAGGGAATCGGAAGCTTTCTTT. It yields the protein CASTLSDRESEAFF. Drawing the rest from reference TRBV28 and TRBJ1-1, the complete variable domain is DVKVTQSSRYLVKRTGEKVFLECVQDMDHENMFWYRQDPGLGLRLIYFSYDVKMKEKGDIPEGYSVSREKKERFSLILESASTNQTSMYLCASTLSDRESEAFFGQGTRLTVV.

This clone came up a few times. The rearrangement links TRBV7-2 to TRBJ2-1, with D unresolved. Germline CDR1 reads SGHTA; CDR2 reads FQGNSA. The CDR3 is 14 amino acids. V was pared by 1 base and J by 10 bases, with 14 bases between. CDR3 nucleotides: TGTGCCAGCAGCTTAGTAAGTCTCGCAGGAGAGCAGTTCTTC. Its translation: CASSLVSLAGEQFF.

This clone was picked up a small number of times. This rearrangement joins TRBV2 to TRBJ2-7; D may be TRBD2 (6 bases). V was cut by 10 bases and J by 7 bases, with 23 bases left in between. Germline CDR1 is SNHLY and CDR2 is FYNNEI. There are 14 residues in the CDR3. The CDR3 reads CAILLAEPRVEQYF. For the CDR3, the DNA is TGTGCCATCTTATTAGCGGAACCTCGGGTGGAGCAGTACTTC.

The genes are TRBV7-6 and TRBJ2-3, with 11 bases fitting TRBD2. The junction had 8 bases not matched to a gene; V was cut back by 2 bases and J by 4 bases. The CDR3 contains 17 residues. Germline V gene data show CDR1 as SGHVS and CDR2 as FNYEAQ. The CDR3 DNA sequence: TGTGCCAGCAGCTTATGGGCTAGCGGGGGGTTATCAGATACGCAGTATTTT. It specifies CASSLWASGGLSDTQYF.

Written as DNA, the CDR3 is TGTGCCAGCAGCCTGGGGACTAGCGGGAGGACAGATACGCAGTATTTT. Protein: CASSLGTSGRTDTQYF. V usage is TRBV11-1 and J usage is TRBJ2-3; TRBD2 matches 15 bases. This CDR3 has 16 amino acids. V gave up 5 bases and J gave up 3 bases; unmatched junction bases: 3. Per the germline V gene, CDR1 is SGHAT and CDR2 is FQDESV (reference sequence).

This clone is a singleton in its sample. The J gene is TRBJ2-3, the V gene TRBV5-1; no firm D call. CDR3 size: 16 residues. Germline-derived CDR1 and CDR2 are SGHRS and YFSETQ. Trimming took 2 bases from V and 1 from J, leaving 14 bases between them. DNA for the CDR3: TGCGCCAGCAGCTTAAAAAGTGGCGGTGGCACAGATACGCAGTATTTT. It encodes CASSLKSGGGTDTQYF.

This chain connects TRBV28 to TRBJ1-2; D possibly corresponds to TRBD1 (6 bases). Germline V gives CDR1 MDHEN, CDR2 SYDVKM. The CDR3 has 13 amino acids. V dropped 5 bases and J dropped 7 bases, with 14 bases sitting between them. CDR3 bases: TGTGCCAGCAGTCCCCCGGGCAGGGGTGGCTACACCTTC. It is translated as CASSPPGRGGYTF.

This chain joins TRBV4-2 and TRBJ2-2; 9 bases match TRBD1. Germline CDR1 reads LGHNA; CDR2 reads YNFKEQ. The CDR3 consists of 15 residues. The V segment lost 5 bases and the J segment 6 bases; nucleotides outside the gene matches: 7. The CDR3 sequence: CASSRGQGPPGELFF. The DNA for the CDR3 is TGTGCCAGCAGCAGGGGACAGGGCCCCCCCGGGGAGCTGTTTTTT.

V gene TRBV19 combines with J gene TRBJ2-4; 8 bases line up with TRBD1. Trimming at V came to 5 bases and at J to 7 bases, leaving 13 bases not matched to a gene. CDR3 length equals 16 residues. Germline V CDR1 and CDR2: LNHDA, SQIVND (reference sequence). CDR3 protein: CASSFGDRRAGNIQYF. The CDR3 DNA reads TGTGCCAGTAGTTTTGGGGACAGGCGAGCAGGGAACATTCAGTACTTC.

This chain joins TRBV7-9 and TRBJ1-4, with TRBD1 identical over 9 bases. There are 15 residues in the CDR3. The germline V gene has CDR1 SEHNR and CDR2 FQNEAQ (reference sequence). J lost 8 bases, V lost 5 bases, and 9 bases had no gene match. Written as DNA, the CDR3 is TGTGCCAGCAGCGTACAACAGGGGGCAGGAGAAAAACTGTTTTTT. Amino acids: CASSVQQGAGEKLFF.

CDR3 sequence reads: CASSGGTSGTNTQYF. The CDR3 DNA sequence: TGCGCCAGCAGCGGAGGGACTAGCGGAACTAATACGCAGTATTTT. The chain carries TRBV5-1 and TRBJ2-3; TRBD2 agrees at 11 bases. The V gene's germline CDR1 is SGHRS and CDR2 YFSETQ. This CDR3 region has 15 residues. V trimming: 4 bases; J trimming: 7 bases; junction bases outside the gene matches: 8.

The rearrangement joins TRBV4-1 to TRBJ2-2; TRBD2 agrees at 8 bases. Germline lookup yields CDR1 MGHRA and CDR2 YSYEKL. J lost 5 bases, V lost 2 bases, and 7 bases had no gene match. The CDR3 is made up of 16 amino acids. In DNA form, the CDR3 reads TGCGCCAGCAGCCAATTACCCGGGAGGGGGACCGGGGAGCTGTTTTTT. Its translation: CASSQLPGRGTGELFF.